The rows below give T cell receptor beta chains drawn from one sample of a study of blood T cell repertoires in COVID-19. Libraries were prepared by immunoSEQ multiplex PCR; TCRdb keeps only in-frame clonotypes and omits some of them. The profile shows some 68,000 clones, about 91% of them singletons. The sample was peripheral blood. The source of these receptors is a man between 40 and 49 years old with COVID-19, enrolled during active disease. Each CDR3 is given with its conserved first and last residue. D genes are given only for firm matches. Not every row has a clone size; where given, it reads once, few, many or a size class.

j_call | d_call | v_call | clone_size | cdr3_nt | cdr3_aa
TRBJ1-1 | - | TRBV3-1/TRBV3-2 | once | TGTGCCAGCAGCCCCCGGGAGGCTGGCGCCGAAGCTTTCTTT | CASSPREAGAEAFF
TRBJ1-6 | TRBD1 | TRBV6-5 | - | TGTGCCAGCCAAAGGGACAGTGACAATTCACCCCTCCACTTT | CASQRDSDNSPLHF
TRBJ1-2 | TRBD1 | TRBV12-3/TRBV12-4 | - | TGTGCCAGCAGCTCCGACAGGGGGTCTGGCTACACCTTC | CASSSDRGSGYTF
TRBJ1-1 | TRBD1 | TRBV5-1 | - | TGCGCCAGCAGCCTGGCCCCGGCCGGGAAGGGGGCATTGGCTTTCTTT | CASSLAPAGKGALAFF
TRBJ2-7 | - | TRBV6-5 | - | TGTGCCAGCAGCGGGACACTCTCCGACGAGCAGTACTTC | CASSGTLSDEQYF
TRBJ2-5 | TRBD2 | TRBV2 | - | TGTGCCAGCAGCCAAGGATTGACTAGCGGGGAAGAGACCCAGTACTTC | CASSQGLTSGEETQYF
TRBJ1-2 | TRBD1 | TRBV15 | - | TGTGCCACCAGCAGAGATAAGGGGGCTTCCGCTAACTATGGCTACACCTTC | CATSRDKGASANYGYTF
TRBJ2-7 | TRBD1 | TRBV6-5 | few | TGTGCCAGCAGTTACGGTACAGGGGGCTACGAGCAGTACTTC | CASSYGTGGYEQYF
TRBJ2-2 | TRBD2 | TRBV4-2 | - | TGTGCCGGGTCTAGCGGGGCCCCGAACACCGGGGAGCTGTTTTTT | CAGSSGAPNTGELFF
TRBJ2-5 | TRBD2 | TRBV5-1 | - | TGCGCCAGCAGCTTGGATCCCAGCGGGGGGACCCAGTACTTC | CASSLDPSGGTQYF
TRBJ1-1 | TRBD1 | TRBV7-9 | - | TGTGCCAGCAGCTTAACCTACAGGGGAGGGAACACTGAAGCTTTCTTT | CASSLTYRGGNTEAFF
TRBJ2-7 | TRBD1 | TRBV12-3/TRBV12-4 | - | TGTGCCAGCAGTCTAACCGGGACAGGGAAGCAGTACTTC | CASSLTGTGKQYF
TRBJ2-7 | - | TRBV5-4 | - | TGTGCCAGCAGCCAAGGGACTTTTAGCTCCTACGAGCAGTACTTC | CASSQGTFSSYEQYF
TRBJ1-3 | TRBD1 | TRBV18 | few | TGTGCCAGCTCACCTCCGGGACAGGGGGCGAAAGTCGTTGGAAACACCATATATTTT | CASSPPGQGAKVVGNTIYF
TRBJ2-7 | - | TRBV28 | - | TGTGCCAGCAGTCCATTGCGGGGTGACTACGAGCAGTACTTC | CASSPLRGDYEQYF
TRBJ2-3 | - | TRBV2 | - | TGTGCCAGCACCACCAGCGGATCTAGCACAGATACGCAGTATTTT | CASTTSGSSTDTQYF
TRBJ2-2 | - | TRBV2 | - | TGTGCCAGCACCCCAACAAACACCGGGGAGCTGTTTTTT | CASTPTNTGELFF
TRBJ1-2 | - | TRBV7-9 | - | TGTGCCAGCAGCTTACCAGGGAACTATGGCTACACCTTC | CASSLPGNYGYTF
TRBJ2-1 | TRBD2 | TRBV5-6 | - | TGTGCCAGCAGCTTGTTAGAGCGGGGGAGTTACAATGAGCAGTTCTTC | CASSLLERGSYNEQFF
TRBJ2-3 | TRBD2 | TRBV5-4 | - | TGTGCCAGCAGCGCCCTGAAAAAGACTAGCGGGGGGACAGATACGCAGTATTTT | CASSALKKTSGGTDTQYF
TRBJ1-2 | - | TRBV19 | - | TGTGCCAGTAGTACCGGACAGCTGAGGGAAGGCTACACCTTC | CASSTGQLREGYTF
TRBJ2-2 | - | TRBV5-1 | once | TGCGCCAGCAGCCCTTCCTATTCACGAACCGGGGAGCTGTTTTTT | CASSPSYSRTGELFF
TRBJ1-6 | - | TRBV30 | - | TGTGCCTGGAGTGCTACTGGTTCACCCCTCCACTTT | CAWSATGSPLHF
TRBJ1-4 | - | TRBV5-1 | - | TGCGCCAGCAGCTCCCAAAACCTACGAGCTAATGAAAAACTGTTTTTT | CASSSQNLRANEKLFF
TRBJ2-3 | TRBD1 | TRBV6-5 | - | TGTGCCAGCAGTCGGGACAGGGTTTCAGATACGCAGTATTTT | CASSRDRVSDTQYF